Reported below is one TCR beta chain. These data come from a study of identical twins. MiXCR, run by TCRdb on the 5' RACE reads, gives a single entry per CDR3 protein. The sample yields 260,000 or so distinct CDR3 sequences, 6.5% to 9% seen once. The V end was cut by 11 bases, the J end by 2 bases, with 16 bases between. The CDR3 has 13 residues. CDR1 and CDR2 (germline): MNHNS, SASEGT. Another study also made use of these data, one on yellow fever vaccine responses in identical twins.

Sequenced material: CD8+ T cells sorted from blood. The genes are TRBV6-1 and TRBJ2-7; D gene unclear. The receptor comes from a woman between 18 and 29 years old in good health. The CDR3 DNA reads TGTGCCGCATCCCCAGGAAGAGCCTACGAGCAGTACTTC. Translation gives CAASPGRAYEQYF.